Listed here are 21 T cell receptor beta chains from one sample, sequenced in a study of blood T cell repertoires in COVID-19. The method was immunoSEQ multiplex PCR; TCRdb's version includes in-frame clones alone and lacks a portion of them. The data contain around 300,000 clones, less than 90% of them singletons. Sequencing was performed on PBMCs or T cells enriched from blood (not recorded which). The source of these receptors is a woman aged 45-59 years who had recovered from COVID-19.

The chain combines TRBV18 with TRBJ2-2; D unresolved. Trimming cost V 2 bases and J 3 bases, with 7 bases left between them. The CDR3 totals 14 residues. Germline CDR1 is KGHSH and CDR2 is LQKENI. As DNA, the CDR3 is TGTGCCAGCTCACCATTTACTGACACCGGGGAGCTGTTTTTT. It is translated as CASSPFTDTGELFF.

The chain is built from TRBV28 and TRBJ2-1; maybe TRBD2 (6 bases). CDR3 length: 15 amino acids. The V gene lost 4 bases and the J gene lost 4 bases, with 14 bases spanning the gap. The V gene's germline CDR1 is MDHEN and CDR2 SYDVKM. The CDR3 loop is CASSSHGAGYNEQFF. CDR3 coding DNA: TGTGCCAGCAGTTCACACGGGGCGGGATACAATGAGCAGTTCTTC.

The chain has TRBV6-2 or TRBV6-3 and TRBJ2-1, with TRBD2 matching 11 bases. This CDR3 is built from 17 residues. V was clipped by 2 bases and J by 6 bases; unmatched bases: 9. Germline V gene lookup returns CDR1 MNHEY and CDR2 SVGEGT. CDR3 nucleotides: TGTGCCAGCAGTTACGACTTAGCGGGAGGGCGACTCAATGAGCAGTTCTTC. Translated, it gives CASSYDLAGGRLNEQFF.

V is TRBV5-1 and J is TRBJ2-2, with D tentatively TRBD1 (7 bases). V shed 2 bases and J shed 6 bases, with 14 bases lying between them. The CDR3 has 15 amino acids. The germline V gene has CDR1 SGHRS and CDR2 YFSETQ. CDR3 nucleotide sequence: TGCGCCAGCAGCTTTCTCCAGGGGGGTCCCGGGGAGCTGTTTTTT. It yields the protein CASSFLQGGPGELFF.

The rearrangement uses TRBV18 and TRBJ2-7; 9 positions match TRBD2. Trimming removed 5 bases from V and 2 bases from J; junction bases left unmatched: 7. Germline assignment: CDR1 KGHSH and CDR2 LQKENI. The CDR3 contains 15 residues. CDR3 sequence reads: CASSGVAGATYEQYF. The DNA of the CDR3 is TGTGCCAGCTCAGGCGTAGCGGGAGCGACCTACGAGCAGTACTTC.

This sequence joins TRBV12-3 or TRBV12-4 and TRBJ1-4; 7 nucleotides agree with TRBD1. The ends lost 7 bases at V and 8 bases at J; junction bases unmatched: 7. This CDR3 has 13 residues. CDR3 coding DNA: TGTGCCAGCACAGGGACAGTCGGCGAAAAACTGTTTTTT. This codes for CASTGTVGEKLFF.

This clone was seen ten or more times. CDR3: CASSLISVSGNTIYF. As DNA, the CDR3 is TGTGCCAGCAGCTTAATTTCAGTTTCTGGAAACACCATATATTTT. The rearrangement links TRBV7-8 to TRBJ1-3; D unclear. The germline V gene encodes CDR1 SGHVS and CDR2 FQNEAQ. The V end lost 2 bases, the J end lost 1 base, and 9 bases lay between the germline ends. The CDR3 has 15 residues.

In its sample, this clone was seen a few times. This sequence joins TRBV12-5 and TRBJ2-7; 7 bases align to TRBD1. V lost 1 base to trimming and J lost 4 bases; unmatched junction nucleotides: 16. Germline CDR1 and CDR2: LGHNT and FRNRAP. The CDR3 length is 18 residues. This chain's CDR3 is CASGLEDPPGDREYEQYF. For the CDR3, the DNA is TGTGCTAGTGGTTTGGAAGACCCCCCCGGGGACAGAGAATACGAGCAGTACTTC.

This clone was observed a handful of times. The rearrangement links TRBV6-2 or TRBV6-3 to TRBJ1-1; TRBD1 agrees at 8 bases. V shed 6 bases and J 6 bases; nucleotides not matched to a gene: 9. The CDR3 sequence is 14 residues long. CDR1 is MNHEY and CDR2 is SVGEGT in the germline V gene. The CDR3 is CASSEDRVVSEAFF. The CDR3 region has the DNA TGTGCCAGCAGCGAGGACAGGGTTGTTTCTGAAGCTTTCTTT.

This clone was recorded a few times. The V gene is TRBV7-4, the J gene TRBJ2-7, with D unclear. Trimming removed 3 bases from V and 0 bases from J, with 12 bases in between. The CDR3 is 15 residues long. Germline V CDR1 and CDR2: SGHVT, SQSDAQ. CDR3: CASSFSLVHSYEQYF. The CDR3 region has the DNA TGTGCCAGCAGCTTCAGTCTCGTTCACTCCTACGAGCAGTACTTC. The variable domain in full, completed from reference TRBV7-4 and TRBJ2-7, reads GAGVSQSPRYKVAKRGRDVALRCDSISGHVTLYWYRQTLGQGSEVLTYSQSDAQRDKSGRPSGRFSAERPERSVSTLKIQRTEQGDSAVYLCASSFSLVHSYEQYFGPGTRLTVT.

In DNA, the CDR3 is TGCGCCAGCAGCTTCGGGAACAATGAGCAGTTCTTC. This codes for CASSFGNNEQFF. This chain connects TRBV5-1 to TRBJ2-1; perhaps TRBD2 as D (5 bases). The CDR3 is 12 amino acids. Germline V gene sequence: CDR1 SGHRS, CDR2 YFSETQ. Trimming cost V 2 bases and J 5 bases, with 5 bases left between them.

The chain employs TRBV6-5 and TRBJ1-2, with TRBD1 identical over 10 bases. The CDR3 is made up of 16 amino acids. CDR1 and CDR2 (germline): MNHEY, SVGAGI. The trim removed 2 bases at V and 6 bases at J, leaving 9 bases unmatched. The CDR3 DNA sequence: TGTGCCAGCAGTTACGACGGGACAGGGGTACCGGATGGCTACACCTTC. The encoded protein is CASSYDGTGVPDGYTF.

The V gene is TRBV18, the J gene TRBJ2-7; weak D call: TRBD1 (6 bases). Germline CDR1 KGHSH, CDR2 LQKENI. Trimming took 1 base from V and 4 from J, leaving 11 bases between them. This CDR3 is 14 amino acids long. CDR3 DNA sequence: TGTGCCAGCTCACCACGGGACACATCTTACGAGCAGTACTTC. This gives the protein CASSPRDTSYEQYF.

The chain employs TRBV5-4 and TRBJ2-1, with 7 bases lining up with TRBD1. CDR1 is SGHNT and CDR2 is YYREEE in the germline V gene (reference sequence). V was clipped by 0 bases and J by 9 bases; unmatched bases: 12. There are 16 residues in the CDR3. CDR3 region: CASSLARGQGRTEQFF. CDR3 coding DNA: TGTGCCAGCAGCTTGGCAAGGGGGCAGGGAAGAACTGAGCAGTTCTTC.

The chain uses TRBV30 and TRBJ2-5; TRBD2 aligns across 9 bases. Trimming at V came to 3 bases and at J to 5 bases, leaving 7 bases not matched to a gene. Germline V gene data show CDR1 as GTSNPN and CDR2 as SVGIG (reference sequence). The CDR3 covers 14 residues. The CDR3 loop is CAWRARGRGETQYF. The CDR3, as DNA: TGTGCCTGGAGGGCTCGCGGGAGGGGGGAGACCCAGTACTTC.

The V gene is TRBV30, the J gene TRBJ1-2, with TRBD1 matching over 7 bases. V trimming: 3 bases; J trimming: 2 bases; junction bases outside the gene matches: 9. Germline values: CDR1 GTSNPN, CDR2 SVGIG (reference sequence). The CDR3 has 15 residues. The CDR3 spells CAWSPDRAENYGYTF. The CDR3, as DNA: TGTGCCTGGAGCCCCGACAGGGCAGAAAACTATGGCTACACCTTC.

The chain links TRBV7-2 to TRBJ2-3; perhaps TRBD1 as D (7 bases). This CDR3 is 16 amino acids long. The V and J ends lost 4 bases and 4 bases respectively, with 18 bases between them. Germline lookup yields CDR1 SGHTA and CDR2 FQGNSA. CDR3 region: CASSSQGGDGADTQYF. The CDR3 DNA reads TGTGCCAGCAGCTCCCAGGGGGGAGACGGGGCAGATACGCAGTATTTT.

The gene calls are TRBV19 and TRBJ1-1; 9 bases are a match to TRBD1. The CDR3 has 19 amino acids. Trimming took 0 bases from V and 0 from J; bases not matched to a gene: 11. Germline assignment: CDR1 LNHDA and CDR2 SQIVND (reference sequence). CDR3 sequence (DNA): TGTGCCAGTAGTATAGATAAGATGGGGACAGGGCGAATGAACACTGAAGCTTTCTTT. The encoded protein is CASSIDKMGTGRMNTEAFF. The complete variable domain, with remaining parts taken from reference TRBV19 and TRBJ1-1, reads DGGITQSPKYLFRKEGQNVTLSCEQNLNHDAMYWYRQDPGQGLRLIYYSQIVNDFQKGDIAEGYSVSREKKESFPLTVTSAQKNPTAFYLCASSIDKMGTGRMNTEAFFGQGTRLTVV.

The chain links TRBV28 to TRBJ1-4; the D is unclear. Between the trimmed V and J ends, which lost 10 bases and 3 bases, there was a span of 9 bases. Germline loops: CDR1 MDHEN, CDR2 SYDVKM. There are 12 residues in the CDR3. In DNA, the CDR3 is TGTGCCACCGGGTCCCCTAATGAAAAACTGTTTTTT. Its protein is CATGSPNEKLFF.

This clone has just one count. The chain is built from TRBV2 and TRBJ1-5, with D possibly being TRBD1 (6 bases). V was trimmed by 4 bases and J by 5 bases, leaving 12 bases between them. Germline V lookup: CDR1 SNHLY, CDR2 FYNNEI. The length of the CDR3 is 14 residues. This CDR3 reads CASSVQGFDQPQHF. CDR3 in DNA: TGTGCCAGCAGTGTGCAGGGGTTTGATCAGCCCCAGCATTTT.

CDR3 sequence: CASRTLDRGAEKLFF. CDR3 DNA: TGTGCCAGCAGGACGTTGGACAGGGGAGCTGAAAAACTGTTTTTT. The chain couples TRBV28 to TRBJ1-4, with TRBD1 matching over 9 bases. Germline-derived CDR1 and CDR2 are MDHEN and SYDVKM. Trimming at V came to 6 bases and at J to 7 bases, leaving 9 bases not matched to a gene. There are 15 residues in the CDR3. The full variable domain, rest sourced from reference TRBV28 and TRBJ1-4, is DVKVTQSSRYLVKRTGEKVFLECVQDMDHENMFWYRQDPGLGLRLIYFSYDVKMKEKGDIPEGYSVSREKKERFSLILESASTNQTSMYLCASRTLDRGAEKLFFGSGTQLSVL.